This is a list of T cell receptor beta chains from one sample in a study of T cell repertoires in cytomegalovirus infection. TCRdb reanalysed the reads using MiXCR and keeps one entry per CDR3 protein. Altogether 750,000 to 950,000 distinct CDR3 sequences are present, about 29% being singletons, with the ten largest covering roughly 14%. What these receptors recognize is not known. The sequencing here drew on cultured CD8+ T cells from PBMCs, taken from culture after CMV antigen stimulation. The receptors here all came from a human donor in good health (CMV status not recorded). Some clones in this sample may be carry-over from other donors' samples. The CDR3 runs from the conserved cysteine through the conserved F or W. The D gene is left open where the match is weak. Size values are once, few and many counts, or a class for expanded clones, and some rows have none.

length: 14
size: .
J: TRBJ1-4
V: TRBV29-1
D: .
DNA: TGCAGCGTTGCGGGCAAGGGAAATAATGAAAAACTGTTTTTT
CDR3: CSVAGKGNNEKLFF

length: 14
size: .
J: TRBJ2-5
V: TRBV6-6
D: TRBD1
DNA: TGTGCCAGCAGTTACTCCGGGACAGGGGAGACCCAGTACTTC
CDR3: CASSYSGTGETQYF

length: 19
size: many
J: TRBJ2-6
V: TRBV7-2
D: TRBD2
DNA: TGTGCCAGCAGCTTAGCGACTAGCGGGGTTCTCTCTGGGGCCAACGTCCTGACTTTC
CDR3: CASSLATSGVLSGANVLTF

length: 14
size: few
J: TRBJ2-3
V: TRBV6-6
D: .
DNA: TGTGCCAGCAGTTATTTGGGGGTCACAGATACGCAGTATTTT
CDR3: CASSYLGVTDTQYF

length: 13
size: .
J: TRBJ2-3
V: TRBV7-3
D: .
DNA: TGTGCCAGCAGCCCAGGGGGGGAAAATACGCAGTATTTT
CDR3: CASSPGGENTQYF

length: 14
size: many
J: TRBJ2-2
V: TRBV7-3
D: TRBD2
DNA: TGTGCCAGCAGCCGACGGGGGGACACCGGGGAGCTGTTTTTT
CDR3: CASSRRGDTGELFF

length: 14
size: .
J: TRBJ2-3
V: TRBV27
D: .
DNA: TGTGCCAGCAGTTTATGGGGGGTTCAAGATACGCAGTATTTT
CDR3: CASSLWGVQDTQYF

length: 15
size: many
J: TRBJ2-2
V: TRBV7-6
D: .
DNA: TGTGCCAGCAGCAGACTGATCGCGAACACCGGGGAGCTGTTTTTT
CDR3: CASSRLIANTGELFF

length: 14
size: few
J: TRBJ2-3
V: TRBV20-1
D: TRBD2
DNA: TGCAGTGCCAGGGCTAGCGGGGGTCCAGATACGCAGTATTTT
CDR3: CSARASGGPDTQYF

length: 13
size: .
J: TRBJ1-1
V: TRBV11-2
D: .
DNA: TGTGCCAGCAGCTTAGGATCCTACTCTCAAGCTTTCTTT
CDR3: CASSLGSYSQAFF

length: 14
size: .
J: TRBJ2-1
V: TRBV5-6
D: TRBD1
DNA: TGTGCCAGCAGCTTCGGACAGGGGCCCGATGAGCAGTTCTTC
CDR3: CASSFGQGPDEQFF

length: 16
size: few
J: TRBJ2-7
V: TRBV24-1
D: .
DNA: TGTGCCACCAGTGACTCCGTGGGACGGATCTCCTACGAGCAGTACTTC
CDR3: CATSDSVGRISYEQYF

length: 16
size: few
J: TRBJ2-5
V: TRBV4-3
D: .
DNA: TGCGCCAGCAGCCAAGATAGGGCAGGGTTGCAAGAGACCCAGTACTTC
CDR3: CASSQDRAGLQETQYF

length: 15
size: .
J: TRBJ2-7
V: TRBV7-6
D: TRBD2
DNA: TGTGCCAGCAGCCCAACCACCGGGACTATCTACGAGCAGTACTTC
CDR3: CASSPTTGTIYEQYF

length: 14
size: .
J: TRBJ2-1
V: TRBV7-6
D: .
DNA: TGTGCCAGCAGCTCCCCGGTCCGGTACAATGAGCAGTTCTTC
CDR3: CASSSPVRYNEQFF

length: 19
size: .
J: TRBJ2-2
V: TRBV7-2
D: TRBD2
DNA: TGTGCCAGCAGCTTAGACGAGCTAGCGGGGGGTTGGTACACCGGGGAGCTGTTTTTT
CDR3: CASSLDELAGGWYTGELFF

length: 14
size: few
J: TRBJ2-1
V: TRBV7-3
D: TRBD2
DNA: TGTGCCAGCAGCTCTGGGGGGGACTACAATGAGCAGTTCTTT
CDR3: CASSSGGDYNEQFF

length: 10
size: .
J: TRBJ2-7
V: TRBV2
D: .
DNA: TGTGCCAGCAGTGAATCCGAGCAGTACTTC
CDR3: CASSESEQYF

length: 12
size: few
J: TRBJ2-5
V: TRBV27
D: .
DNA: TGTGCCAGCGGGGGGCCTCGGGAGACCCAGTACTTC
CDR3: CASGGPRETQYF

length: 13
size: many
J: TRBJ2-7
V: TRBV7-2
D: .
DNA: TGTGCCAGCAGCTCCGACAGTGCCTACGAGCAGTACTTC
CDR3: CASSSDSAYEQYF

length: 15
size: .
J: TRBJ2-4
V: TRBV28
D: .
DNA: TGTGCCAGCAGTCCCTTCGTGGGAATGATAAACATTCAGTACTTC
CDR3: CASSPFVGMINIQYF

length: 13
size: .
J: TRBJ2-3
V: TRBV27
D: .
DNA: TGTGCCAGCAGGAGGGGTATCACAGATACGCAGTATTTT
CDR3: CASRRGITDTQYF

length: 15
size: few
J: TRBJ1-5
V: TRBV19
D: .
DNA: TGTGCCAGTAGTATCATCCAGTCAAGCAATCAGCCCCAGCATTTT
CDR3: CASSIIQSSNQPQHF

length: 13
size: few
J: TRBJ1-1
V: TRBV20-1
D: TRBD1
DNA: TGCAGTGCTATGACAGGGGGCGACACTGAAGCTTTCTTT
CDR3: CSAMTGGDTEAFF

length: 17
size: .
J: TRBJ2-1
V: TRBV20-1
D: TRBD2
DNA: TGCAGTGCACCAGGGACTAGCGGGGGGCACGCCTACAATGAGCAGTTCTTC
CDR3: CSAPGTSGGHAYNEQFF

length: 14
size: few
J: TRBJ2-7
V: TRBV6-5
D: TRBD1
DNA: TGTGCCAGCACCCTAACGTGGGACAGCTACGAGCAGTACTTC
CDR3: CASTLTWDSYEQYF

length: 12
size: .
J: TRBJ1-3
V: TRBV12-3/TRBV12-4
D: .
DNA: TGTGGTGTGAGTCAAACAGGAAACACCATATATTTT
CDR3: CGVSQTGNTIYF

length: 14
size: .
J: TRBJ2-4
V: TRBV18
D: .
DNA: TGTGCCAGCTCGTGGGGGATACAGATGAACATTCAGTACTTC
CDR3: CASSWGIQMNIQYF

length: 15
size: few
J: TRBJ1-1
V: TRBV11-2
D: .
DNA: TGTGCCAGCAGCAACTGGACAGCGAAGAACACTGAAGCTTTCTTT
CDR3: CASSNWTAKNTEAFF

length: 16
size: few
J: TRBJ2-3
V: TRBV10-3
D: TRBD2
DNA: TGTGCCATCAGTGATTTAGCGGGGGGGAACGGAGATACGCAGTATTTT
CDR3: CAISDLAGGNGDTQYF

length: 15
size: many
J: TRBJ1-3
V: TRBV7-2
D: .
DNA: TGTGCCAGCAGCTTAGACGGCTTGAAAGGAAACACCATATATTTT
CDR3: CASSLDGLKGNTIYF

length: 14
size: .
J: TRBJ1-2
V: TRBV12-3/TRBV12-4
D: TRBD1
DNA: TGTGCCAGCAGTCGCGGGACACAGGGGTATGGCTACACCTTC
CDR3: CASSRGTQGYGYTF

length: 12
size: .
J: TRBJ1-2
V: TRBV20-1
D: .
DNA: TGCAGTGCTAGAGATGAGGGGGAGAGAGACACCTTC
CDR3: CSARDEGERDTF

length: 14
size: few
J: TRBJ1-3
V: TRBV14
D: .
DNA: TGTGCCAGCAGCCCGCTGGGGGAAGGAAACACCATATATTTT
CDR3: CASSPLGEGNTIYF

length: 15
size: .
J: TRBJ2-2
V: TRBV29-1
D: TRBD2
DNA: TGCAGCGTTGACTCTAGCGGATCGAACACCGGGGAGCTGTTTTTT
CDR3: CSVDSSGSNTGELFF

length: 13
size: few
J: TRBJ2-1
V: TRBV19
D: .
DNA: TGTGCCAGTAGTCTGACAGACACCAATGAGCAGTTCTTC
CDR3: CASSLTDTNEQFF

length: 14
size: .
J: TRBJ2-7
V: TRBV20-1
D: .
DNA: TGCAGTGCTACCCGGGAGTGGCAGGGTTACGAGCAGTACTTC
CDR3: CSATREWQGYEQYF

length: 16
size: .
J: TRBJ2-1
V: TRBV19
D: TRBD2
DNA: TGTGCCAGTAGTATAGATAGCGGGGTGTCCTACAATGAGCAGTTCTTC
CDR3: CASSIDSGVSYNEQFF

length: 11
size: few
J: TRBJ2-1
V: TRBV29-1
D: .
DNA: TGCAGCGTTTCGGGGGACCTTGAGCAGTTCTTC
CDR3: CSVSGDLEQFF

length: 14
size: few
J: TRBJ2-7
V: TRBV7-6
D: .
DNA: TGTGCCAGCAGCTCACCGACGGGGACCTACGAGCAGTACTTC
CDR3: CASSSPTGTYEQYF

length: 16
size: .
J: TRBJ1-4
V: TRBV18
D: .
DNA: TGTGCCAGCTCACGTTCACCTTACGGAACTAATGAAAAACTGTTTTTT
CDR3: CASSRSPYGTNEKLFF

length: 19
size: many
J: TRBJ2-3
V: TRBV7-2
D: TRBD1
DNA: TGTGCCAGCAGCTTAGAGTCTGGGACAGGGGTTTTAAGCACAGATACGCAGTATTTT
CDR3: CASSLESGTGVLSTDTQYF

length: 12
size: .
J: TRBJ1-3
V: TRBV10-3
D: .
DNA: TGTGCCATCAGGGTGCTGGGAAACACCATATATTTT
CDR3: CAIRVLGNTIYF

length: 13
size: few
J: TRBJ2-3
V: TRBV6-2/TRBV6-3
D: .
DNA: TGTGCCAGCAGTTACTCGGAGACAGATACGCAGTATTTT
CDR3: CASSYSETDTQYF

length: 13
size: .
J: TRBJ1-6
V: TRBV19
D: .
DNA: TGTGCCAGTAGTATCCAGTCTAATTCACCCCTCCACTTT
CDR3: CASSIQSNSPLHF

length: 15
size: .
J: TRBJ1-2
V: TRBV24-1
D: .
DNA: TGTGCCACCAGTGATCCGGGACGAGAACACTATGGCTACACCTTC
CDR3: CATSDPGREHYGYTF